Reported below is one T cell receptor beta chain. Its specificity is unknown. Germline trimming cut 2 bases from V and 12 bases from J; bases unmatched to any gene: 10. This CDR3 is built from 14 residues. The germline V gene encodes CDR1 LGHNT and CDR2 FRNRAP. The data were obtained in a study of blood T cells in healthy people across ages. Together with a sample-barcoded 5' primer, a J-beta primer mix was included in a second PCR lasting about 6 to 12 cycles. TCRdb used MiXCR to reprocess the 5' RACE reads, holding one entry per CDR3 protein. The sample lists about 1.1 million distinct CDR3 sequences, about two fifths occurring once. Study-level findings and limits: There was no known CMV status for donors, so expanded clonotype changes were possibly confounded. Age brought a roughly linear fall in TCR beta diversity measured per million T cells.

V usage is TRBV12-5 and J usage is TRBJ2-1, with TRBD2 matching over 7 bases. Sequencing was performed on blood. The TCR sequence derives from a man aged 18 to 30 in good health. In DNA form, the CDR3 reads TGTGCTAGTGGTTTGACGGGACTATTAAATCGGCAGTTCTTC. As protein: CASGLTGLLNRQFF.